This T cell receptor beta chain came from a study of T cell responses to AZD1222 COVID-19 vaccine. CDR1 and CDR2 (germline): SGHDT, YYEEEE. V lost 2 bases and J lost 2; bases outside the gene matches: 4. The CDR3 covers 15 residues. Clones were read by immunoSEQ multiplex PCR, and TCRdb kept only the in-frame ones, dropping some. Of 140,000 or so clones detected, about 93% appear once; the ten largest clones hold 3.5% to 4.5%. General observations from the study: The peak T cell response came first, and repertoires were sampled only after it.

Details on this clone: As yet, its antigen is unknown.

The receptor's source is an adult who received the AZD1222 COVID-19 vaccine. The material sequenced was peripheral blood, taken 28 days after the second AZD1222 dose. This sequence joins TRBV5-6 and TRBJ2-1; 7 nucleotides agree with TRBD2. CDR3 amino acids: CASSFGRGTYNEQFF. In DNA, the CDR3 is TGTGCCAGCAGCTTTGGGCGGGGGACCTACAATGAGCAGTTCTTC.